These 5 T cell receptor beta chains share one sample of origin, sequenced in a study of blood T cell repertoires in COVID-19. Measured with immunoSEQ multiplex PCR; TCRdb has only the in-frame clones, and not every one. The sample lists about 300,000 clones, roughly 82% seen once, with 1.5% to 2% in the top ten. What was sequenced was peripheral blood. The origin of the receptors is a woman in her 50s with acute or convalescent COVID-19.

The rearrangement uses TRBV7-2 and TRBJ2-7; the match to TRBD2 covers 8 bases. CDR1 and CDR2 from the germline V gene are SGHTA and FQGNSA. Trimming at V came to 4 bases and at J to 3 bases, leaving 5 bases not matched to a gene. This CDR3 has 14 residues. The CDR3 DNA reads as TGTGCCAGCAGCTCGACTAGCGTTATCTACGAGCAGTACTTC. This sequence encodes CASSSTSVIYEQYF.

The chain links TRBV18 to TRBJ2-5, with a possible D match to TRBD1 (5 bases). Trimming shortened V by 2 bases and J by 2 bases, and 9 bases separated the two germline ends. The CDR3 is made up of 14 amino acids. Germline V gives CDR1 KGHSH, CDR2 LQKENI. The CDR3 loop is CASSPDRIQETQYF. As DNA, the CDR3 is TGTGCCAGCTCACCAGACAGAATTCAAGAGACCCAGTACTTC.

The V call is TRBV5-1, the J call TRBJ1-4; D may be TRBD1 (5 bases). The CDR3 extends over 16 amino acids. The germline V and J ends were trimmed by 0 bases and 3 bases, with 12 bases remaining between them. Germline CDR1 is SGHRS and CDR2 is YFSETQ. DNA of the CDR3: TGCGCCAGCAGCTTGGGAACCAGGGTAGCTAATGAAAAACTGTTTTTT. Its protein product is CASSLGTRVANEKLFF.

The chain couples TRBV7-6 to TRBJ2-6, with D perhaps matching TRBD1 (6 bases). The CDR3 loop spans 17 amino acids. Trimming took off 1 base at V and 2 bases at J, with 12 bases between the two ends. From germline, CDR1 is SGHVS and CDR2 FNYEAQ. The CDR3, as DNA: TGTGCCAGCAGCTTAGAACAGGGAGAAACTGGGGCCAACGTCCTGACTTTC. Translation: CASSLEQGETGANVLTF.

The CDR3 region has the DNA TGCGCCAGCAGCTTGAGTCAGGGGGCCGTGTCGTGGTACTTC. Encoded protein: CASSLSQGAVSWYF. The rearrangement uses TRBV5-1 and TRBJ2-7; TRBD1 agrees at 8 bases. After removal of 1 base from V and 12 bases from J, the junction contained 12 bases not matched to a gene. Germline V gives CDR1 SGHRS, CDR2 YFSETQ. CDR3 size: 14 residues.